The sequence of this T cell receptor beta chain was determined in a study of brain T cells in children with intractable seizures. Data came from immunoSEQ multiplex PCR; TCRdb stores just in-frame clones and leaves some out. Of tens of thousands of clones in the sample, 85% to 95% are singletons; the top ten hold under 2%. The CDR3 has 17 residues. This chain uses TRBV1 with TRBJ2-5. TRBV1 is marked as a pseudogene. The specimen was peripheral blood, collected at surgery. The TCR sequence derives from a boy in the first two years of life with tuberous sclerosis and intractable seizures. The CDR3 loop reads CTSSQEGGGDPGRLQYF. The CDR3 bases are TGCACCAGCAGCCAAGAAGGCGGTGGAGACCCAGGTCGTCTCCAGTACTTC.